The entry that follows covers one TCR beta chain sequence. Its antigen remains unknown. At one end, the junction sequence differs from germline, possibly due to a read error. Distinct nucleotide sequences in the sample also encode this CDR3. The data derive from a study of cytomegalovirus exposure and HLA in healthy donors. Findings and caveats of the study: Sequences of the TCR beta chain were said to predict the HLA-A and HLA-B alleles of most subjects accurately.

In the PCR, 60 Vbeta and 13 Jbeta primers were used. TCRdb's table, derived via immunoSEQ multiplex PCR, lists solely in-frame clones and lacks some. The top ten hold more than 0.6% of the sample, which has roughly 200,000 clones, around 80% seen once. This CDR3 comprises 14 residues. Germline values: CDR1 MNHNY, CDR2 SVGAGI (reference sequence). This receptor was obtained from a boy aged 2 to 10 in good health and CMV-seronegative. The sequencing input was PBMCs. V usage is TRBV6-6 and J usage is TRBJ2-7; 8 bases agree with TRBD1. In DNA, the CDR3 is TGCGCCAGCAGTTATTCCACAGGGGGATACGAGCAGTACTTC. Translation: CASSYSTGGYEQYF.